There are many counts of the clone carrying this T cell receptor (beta chain). Its antigen is as yet unknown. This entry belongs to a study of identical twins. Findings and limits, study-wide: Among monozygotic twins, out-of-frame TCR alpha sharing exceeded what models predicted. The study based its conclusions on cross-sectional statistical analysis and did not follow the same donors.

Everyone who gave samples was a healthy Caucasian. Template switching added a universal primer site, and cDNA bore unique molecular identifiers. TCRdb analysed the 5' RACE reads with MiXCR anew, one entry per CDR3 protein. The data hold approximately 410,000 distinct CDR3 sequences, with about a fifth observed a single time. V was clipped by 8 bases and J by 0 bases, with 11 bases between them. Germline CDR1 and CDR2: DFQATT and SNEGSKA (reference sequence). The CDR3 spans 13 residues. This clonotype originated in a man aged 50 to 59 in good health. The sequenced sample consisted of naive T cells sorted from blood. The chain recombines TRBV20-1 with TRBJ2-4; D is possibly TRBD1 (6 bases). CDR3 region: CSYRALAKNIQYF. CDR3 DNA sequence: TGCAGTTACAGGGCTCTAGCCAAAAACATTCAGTACTTC.